These 8 T cell receptor beta chains share one sample of origin, sequenced in a study of cytomegalovirus exposure and HLA in healthy donors. The PCR employed 60 Vbeta primers together with 13 Jbeta primers. Profiling relied on immunoSEQ multiplex PCR, and the TCRdb table lists in-frame clones only, not all of them. The table includes around 150,000 clones, 75% to 85% detected once. The sample taken for sequencing was PBMCs. The receptor set was obtained from a woman between 35 and 50 years old in good health and CMV-seronegative.

The chain joins TRBV29-1 to TRBJ2-3, with D possibly TRBD2 on 6 matching bases. Trimming removed 7 bases from V and 1 base from J, with 12 bases in between. The CDR3 spans 13 residues. CDR1 is SQVTM, CDR2 ANQGSEA, per germline. For the CDR3, the DNA is TGCAGCGGGACGGGACTGGGCACAGATACGCAGTATTTT. Its translation is CSGTGLGTDTQYF.

The chain has TRBV30 and TRBJ2-1, with D possibly matching TRBD1 (5 bases). Deletions cut 1 base from V and 2 bases from J, with 12 bases between. CDR3 length equals 15 residues. Per the germline V gene, CDR1 is GTSNPN and CDR2 is SVGIG (reference sequence). CDR3 amino acids: CAWSAVAGPYNEQFF. In DNA form, the CDR3 reads TGTGCCTGGAGTGCGGTCGCAGGGCCCTACAATGAGCAGTTCTTC. The full variable domain, with the rest looked up from reference TRBV30 and TRBJ2-1, is SQTIHQWPATLVQPVGSPLSLECTVEGTSNPNLYWYRQAAGRGLQLLFYSVGIGQISSEVPQNLSASRPQDRQFILSSKKLLLSDSGFYLCAWSAVAGPYNEQFFGPGTRLTVL.

The chain recombines TRBV4-3 with TRBJ2-3, with 7 bases lining up with TRBD2. V was pared by 5 bases and J by 1 base, with 3 bases of the junction left unmatched. Germline V gene lookup returns CDR1 LGHNA and CDR2 YSLEER. The CDR3 is 14 residues long. CDR3 in DNA: TGCGCCAGCAGCACCGGACTAGGCACAGATACGCAGTATTTT. Translating it yields CASSTGLGTDTQYF.

The chain uses TRBV4-1 and TRBJ2-7; D not certain. The CDR3 is 16 amino acids. V lost 0 bases and J 4 bases, leaving 16 bases between the germline ends. Germline CDR1 is MGHRA and CDR2 is YSYEKL. CDR3 sequence reads: CASSQDHDSRVYEQYF. CDR3 nucleotides: TGCGCCAGCAGCCAAGACCACGACTCCCGGGTATACGAGCAGTACTTC.

The chain combines TRBV5-1 with TRBJ2-5; a possible D gene is TRBD2 (6 bases). Trimming took off 3 bases at V and 1 base at J, with 13 bases between the two ends. This CDR3 contains 15 residues. CDR1 is SGHRS, CDR2 YFSETQ, per germline. The CDR3 bases are TGCGCCAGCAGCTCTTCGCCCGGGGGCCAAGAGACCCAGTACTTC. Protein product: CASSSSPGGQETQYF.

The chain carries TRBV7-9 and TRBJ1-5; 9 nucleotides agree with TRBD1. This CDR3 has 15 residues. The ends lost 3 bases at V and 3 bases at J; junction bases unmatched: 3. CDR1 is SEHNR, CDR2 FQNEAQ, per germline (reference sequence). The CDR3 here is CASSLTGGINQPQHF. CDR3 coding DNA: TGTGCCAGCAGCTTGACAGGGGGAATCAATCAGCCCCAGCATTTT.

This chain uses TRBV7-9 with TRBJ2-7; D is undetermined. CDR3 length: 13 residues. Trimming cost V 5 bases and J 0 bases, with 8 bases left between them. CDR1 is SEHNR and CDR2 is FQNEAQ in the germline V gene (reference sequence). As DNA, the CDR3 is TGTGCCAGCAGCCCAAGGAGCTCCTACGAGCAGTACTTC. It yields the protein CASSPRSSYEQYF.

This clone was detected a few times. The chain has TRBV5-1 and TRBJ1-4; 10 bases line up with TRBD1. Trimming removed 4 bases from V and 6 bases from J; junction bases left unmatched: 6. Germline V CDR1 and CDR2: SGHRS, YFSETQ. CDR3 size: 15 residues. The CDR3 coding sequence is TGCGCCAGCAGCCCATGGACAGGGGGGGATGAAAAACTGTTTTTT. It specifies CASSPWTGGDEKLFF.